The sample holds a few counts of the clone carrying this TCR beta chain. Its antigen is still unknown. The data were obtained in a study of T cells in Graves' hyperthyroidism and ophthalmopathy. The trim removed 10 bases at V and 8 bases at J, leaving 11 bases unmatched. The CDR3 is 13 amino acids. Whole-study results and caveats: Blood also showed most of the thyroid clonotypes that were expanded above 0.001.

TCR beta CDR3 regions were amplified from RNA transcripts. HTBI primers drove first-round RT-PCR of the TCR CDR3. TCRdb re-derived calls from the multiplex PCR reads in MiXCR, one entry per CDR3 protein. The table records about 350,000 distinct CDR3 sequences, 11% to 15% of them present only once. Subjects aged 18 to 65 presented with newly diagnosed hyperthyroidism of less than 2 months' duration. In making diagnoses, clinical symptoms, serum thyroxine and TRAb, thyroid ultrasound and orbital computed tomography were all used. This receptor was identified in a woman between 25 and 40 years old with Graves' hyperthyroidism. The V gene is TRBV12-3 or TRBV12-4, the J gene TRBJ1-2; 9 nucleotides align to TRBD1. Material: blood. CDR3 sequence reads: CATRATGGDGYTF. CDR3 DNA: TGTGCCACCAGAGCCACAGGGGGCGACGGCTACACCTTC.